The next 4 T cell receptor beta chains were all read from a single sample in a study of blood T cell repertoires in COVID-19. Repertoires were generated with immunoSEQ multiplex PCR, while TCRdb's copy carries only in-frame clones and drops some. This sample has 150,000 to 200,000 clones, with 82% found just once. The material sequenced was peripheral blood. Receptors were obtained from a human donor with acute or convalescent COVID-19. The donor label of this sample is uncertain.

CDR3 coding DNA: TGCGCCAGCAGCCAAGATGTTCTAGCGGTTATGGAGACCCAGTACTTC. Translating it yields CASSQDVLAVMETQYF. The chain couples TRBV4-1 to TRBJ2-5; TRBD2 matches at 7 bases. J lost 5 bases, V lost 0 bases, and 9 bases had no gene match. The CDR3 has 16 amino acids. Germline V gene lookup returns CDR1 MGHRA and CDR2 YSYEKL.

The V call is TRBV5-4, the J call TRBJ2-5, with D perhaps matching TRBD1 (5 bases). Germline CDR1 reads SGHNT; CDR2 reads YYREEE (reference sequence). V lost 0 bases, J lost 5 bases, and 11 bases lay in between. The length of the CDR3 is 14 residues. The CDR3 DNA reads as TGTGCCAGCAGCTTGGATCAGGGAAAGGAGACCCAGTACTTC. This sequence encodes CASSLDQGKETQYF.

CDR3 nucleotide sequence: TGTGCCAGTAGTATAGATCAGGGTGGGAGGACTTTGAGGAATGAGCAGTTCTTC. This codes for CASSIDQGGRTLRNEQFF. The rearrangement uses TRBV19 and TRBJ2-1, with D perhaps matching TRBD2 (6 bases). This CDR3 has 18 amino acids. V was shortened by 0 bases and J by 7 bases, with 22 bases between the two germline ends. Germline-derived CDR1 and CDR2 are LNHDA and SQIVND (reference sequence).

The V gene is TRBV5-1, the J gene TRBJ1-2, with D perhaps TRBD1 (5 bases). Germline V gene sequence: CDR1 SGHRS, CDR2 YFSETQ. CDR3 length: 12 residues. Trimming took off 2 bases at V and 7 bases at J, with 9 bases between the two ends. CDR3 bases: TGCGCCAGCAGCTTCGGGGGTTTTGGCTACACCTTC. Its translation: CASSFGGFGYTF.